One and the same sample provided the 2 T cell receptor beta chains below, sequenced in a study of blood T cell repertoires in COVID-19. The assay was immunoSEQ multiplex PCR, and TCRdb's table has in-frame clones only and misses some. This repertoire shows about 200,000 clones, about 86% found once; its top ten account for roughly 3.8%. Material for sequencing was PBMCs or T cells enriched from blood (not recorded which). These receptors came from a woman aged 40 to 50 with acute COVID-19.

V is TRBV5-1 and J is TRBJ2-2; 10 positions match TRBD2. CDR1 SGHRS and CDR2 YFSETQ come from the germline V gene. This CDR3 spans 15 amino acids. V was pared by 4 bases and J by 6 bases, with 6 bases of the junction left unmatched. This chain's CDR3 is CASSPLAGVAGELFF. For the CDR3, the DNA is TGCGCCAGCAGCCCTCTAGCGGGAGTGGCCGGGGAGCTGTTTTTT.

The CDR3, as DNA: TGTGCCAGCAGCGACAGGGGAGGTGATAACTATGGCTACACCTTC. Residues: CASSDRGGDNYGYTF. This sequence joins TRBV7-6 and TRBJ1-2, with 8 bases lining up with TRBD1. CDR1 and CDR2 (germline): SGHVS, FNYEAQ. This CDR3 comprises 15 residues. V lost 5 bases, J lost 1 base, and 6 bases stayed unmatched.